This T cell receptor beta chain was captured in a study of cytomegalovirus exposure and HLA in healthy donors. The germline V gene encodes CDR1 SQVTM and CDR2 ANQGSEA. The V gene end was trimmed by 8 bases and the J gene end by 8 bases; junction bases not matched to a gene: 9. CDR3 length: 12 amino acids. The assay was immunoSEQ multiplex PCR, and TCRdb's table has in-frame clones only and misses some. Of 55,000 to 70,000 clones listed, 85% to 95% are singletons. The TCR originated in a man aged 18 to 35 in good health and CMV-seronegative. The chain links TRBV29-1 to TRBJ1-2; 9 positions match TRBD1. The material sequenced was PBMCs. For the CDR3, the DNA is TGCAGCACGGGACAGGGTGGGATGGGCTACACCTTC. Amino acid sequence: CSTGQGGMGYTF.